The T cell receptor beta chain described here comes from a study of naive and memory T cell subsets. An equimolar mix of two oligonucleotides served as the beta constant-region primer for TRBC1 and TRBC2. TCRdb independently ran MiXCR on the UMI-ligation and nested PCR reads; one entry per CDR3 protein. There are under 100,000 distinct CDR3 sequences in the sample; 5.5% to 8.5% occur only once, and around 1.6% lies in the top ten. Per the germline V gene, CDR1 is DFQATT and CDR2 is SNEGSKA (reference sequence). V gave up 2 bases and J gave up 1 base; unmatched junction bases: 10. The CDR3 is 18 amino acids. This clonotype came up many times.

This clonotype originated in a human donor in good health. The sequenced sample was central memory CD4+ T cells from blood. This chain connects TRBV20-1 to TRBJ1-5; TRBD1 matches 11 bases. The CDR3 here is CSARTGTGGRASNQPQHF. The DNA of the CDR3 is TGCAGTGCTAGAACCGGGACAGGGGGACGTGCGAGCAATCAGCCCCAGCATTTT.